This T cell receptor (beta chain) was found in a study of shared clonotypes between healthy human individuals. General study points: Limited genetic and exposure-history diversity came from having few donors.

As originally analysed: Filtering differed, since immunoSEQ gave only junction sequences and no quality scores. Assay used: immunoSEQ multiplex PCR; TCRdb lists only in-frame clones, some missing. V, J and clone size reflect that table, while D and trimming were determined from the DNA. The table includes about 500,000 clones, about 74% detected once. This clone was seen more than once but under ten times. Its target is unknown. Germline CDR1 reads LNHNV; CDR2 reads YYDKDF (reference sequence). The length of the CDR3 is 14 residues. V lost 3 bases and J 2 bases, leaving 11 bases between the germline ends.

Sequenced input: PBMCs. The rearrangement links TRBV15 to TRBJ2-7; D is possibly TRBD1 (7 bases). This receptor was taken from a woman aged 40 to 49 in good health. Some clones in this sample may be carry-over from other donors' samples. In DNA form, the CDR3 reads TGTGCCACCAGCAGGGCAGGGGGGCCCTACGAGCAGTACTTC. This codes for CATSRAGGPYEQYF.